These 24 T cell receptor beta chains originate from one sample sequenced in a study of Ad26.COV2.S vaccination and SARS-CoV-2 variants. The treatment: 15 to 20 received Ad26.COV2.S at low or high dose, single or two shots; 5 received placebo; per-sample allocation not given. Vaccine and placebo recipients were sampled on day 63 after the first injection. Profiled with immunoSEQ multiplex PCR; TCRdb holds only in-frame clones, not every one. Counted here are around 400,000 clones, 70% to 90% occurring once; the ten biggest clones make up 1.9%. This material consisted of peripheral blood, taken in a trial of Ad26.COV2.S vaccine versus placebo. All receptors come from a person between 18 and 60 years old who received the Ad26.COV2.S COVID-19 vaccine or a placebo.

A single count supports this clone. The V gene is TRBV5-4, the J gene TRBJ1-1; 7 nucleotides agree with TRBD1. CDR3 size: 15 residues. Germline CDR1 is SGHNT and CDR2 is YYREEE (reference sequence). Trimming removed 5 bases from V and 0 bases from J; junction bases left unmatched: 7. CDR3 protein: CASRGTGALNTEAFF. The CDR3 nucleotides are TGTGCCAGCAGGGGAACAGGGGCACTGAACACTGAAGCTTTCTTT.

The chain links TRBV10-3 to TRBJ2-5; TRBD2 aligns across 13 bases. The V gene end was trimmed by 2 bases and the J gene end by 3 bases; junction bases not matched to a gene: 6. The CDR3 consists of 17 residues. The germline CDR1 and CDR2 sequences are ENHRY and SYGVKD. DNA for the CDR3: TGTGCCATCAGTGAGATACTAGCGGGAGGGAGGGAAGAGACCCAGTACTTC. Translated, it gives CAISEILAGGREETQYF.

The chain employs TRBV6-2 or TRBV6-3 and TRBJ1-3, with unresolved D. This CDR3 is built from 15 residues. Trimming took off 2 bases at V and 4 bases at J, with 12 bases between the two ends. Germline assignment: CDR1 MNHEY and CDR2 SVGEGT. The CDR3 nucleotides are TGTGCCAGCAGTTACCGGCCCCAATCCGGAAACACCATATATTTT. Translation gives CASSYRPQSGNTIYF.

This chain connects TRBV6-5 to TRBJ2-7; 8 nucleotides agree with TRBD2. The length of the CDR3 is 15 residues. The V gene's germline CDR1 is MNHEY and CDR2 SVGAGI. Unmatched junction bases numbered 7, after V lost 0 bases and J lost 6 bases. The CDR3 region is CASSYSPSGSGEQYF. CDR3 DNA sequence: TGTGCCAGCAGTTACTCGCCCAGCGGGAGTGGCGAGCAGTACTTC.

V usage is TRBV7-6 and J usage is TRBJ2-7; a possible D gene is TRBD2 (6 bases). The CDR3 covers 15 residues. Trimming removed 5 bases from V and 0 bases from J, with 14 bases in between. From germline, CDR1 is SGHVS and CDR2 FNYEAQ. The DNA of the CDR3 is TGTGCCAGCAGCCCCCGGGCGGGGCCCTCCTACGAGCAGTACTTC. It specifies CASSPRAGPSYEQYF.

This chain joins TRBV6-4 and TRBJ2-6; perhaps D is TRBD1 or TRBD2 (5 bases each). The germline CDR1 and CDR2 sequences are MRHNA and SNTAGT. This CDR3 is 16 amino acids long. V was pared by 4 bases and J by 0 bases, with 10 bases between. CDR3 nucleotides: TGTGCCAGCAGTGGGGACGCTGTCTCTGGGGCCAACGTCCTGACTTTC. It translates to CASSGDAVSGANVLTF.

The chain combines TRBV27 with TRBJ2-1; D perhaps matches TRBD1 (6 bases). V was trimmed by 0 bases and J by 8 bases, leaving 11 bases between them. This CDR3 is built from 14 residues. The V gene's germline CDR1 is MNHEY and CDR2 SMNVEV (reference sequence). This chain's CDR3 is CASSLSWAGDEQFF. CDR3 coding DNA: TGTGCCAGCAGTTTATCTTGGGCAGGGGATGAGCAGTTCTTC.

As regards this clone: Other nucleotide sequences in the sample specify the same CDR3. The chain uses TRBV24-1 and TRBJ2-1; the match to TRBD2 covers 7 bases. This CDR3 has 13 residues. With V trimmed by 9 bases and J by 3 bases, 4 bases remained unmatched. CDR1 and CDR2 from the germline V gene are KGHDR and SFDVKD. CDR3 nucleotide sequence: TGTGCCACCCGGGGCGGGGGCTACAATGAGCAGTTCTTC. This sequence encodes CATRGGGYNEQFF.

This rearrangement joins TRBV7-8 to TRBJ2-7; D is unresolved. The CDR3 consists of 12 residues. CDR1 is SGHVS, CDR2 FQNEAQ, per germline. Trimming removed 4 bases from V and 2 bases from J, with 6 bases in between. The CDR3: CASSSYPYEQYF. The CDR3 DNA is TGTGCCAGCAGCTCCTACCCCTACGAGCAGTACTTC.

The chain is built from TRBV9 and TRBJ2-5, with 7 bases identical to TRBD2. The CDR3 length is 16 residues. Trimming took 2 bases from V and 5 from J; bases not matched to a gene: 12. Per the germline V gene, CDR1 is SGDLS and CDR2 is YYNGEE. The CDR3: CASSVSSGLGMETQYF. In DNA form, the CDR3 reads TGTGCCAGCAGCGTGTCTAGCGGACTCGGTATGGAGACCCAGTACTTC.

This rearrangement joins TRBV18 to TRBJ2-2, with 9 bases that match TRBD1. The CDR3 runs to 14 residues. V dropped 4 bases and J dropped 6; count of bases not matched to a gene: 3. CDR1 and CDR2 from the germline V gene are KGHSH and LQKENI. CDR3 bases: TGTGCCAGCTCACAACGACAGGGGGCCGGGGAGCTGTTTTTT. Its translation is CASSQRQGAGELFF.

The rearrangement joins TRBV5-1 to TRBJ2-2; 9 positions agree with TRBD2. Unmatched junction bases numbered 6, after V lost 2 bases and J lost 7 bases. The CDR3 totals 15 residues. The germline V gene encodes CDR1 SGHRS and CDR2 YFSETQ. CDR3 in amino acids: CASSFPGLASGELFF. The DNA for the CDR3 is TGCGCCAGCAGCTTCCCGGGACTAGCCAGCGGGGAGCTGTTTTTT.

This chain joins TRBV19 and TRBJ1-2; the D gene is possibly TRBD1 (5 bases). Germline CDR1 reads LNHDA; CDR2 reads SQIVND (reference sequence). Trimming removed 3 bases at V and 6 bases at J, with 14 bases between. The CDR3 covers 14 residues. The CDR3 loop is CASSINRGEDGYTF. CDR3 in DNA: TGTGCCAGTAGTATTAACAGAGGGGAAGATGGCTACACCTTC.

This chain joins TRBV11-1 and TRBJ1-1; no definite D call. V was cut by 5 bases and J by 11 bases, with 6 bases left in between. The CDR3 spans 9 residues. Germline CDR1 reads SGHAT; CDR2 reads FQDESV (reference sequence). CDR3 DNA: TGTGCCAGCAGCGGGCGGGCTTTCTTT. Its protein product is CASSGRAFF.

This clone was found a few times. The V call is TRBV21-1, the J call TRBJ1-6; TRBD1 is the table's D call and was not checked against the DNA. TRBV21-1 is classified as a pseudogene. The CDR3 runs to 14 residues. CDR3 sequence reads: CASPYDSTASPLHF. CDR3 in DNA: TGTGCCAGCCCCTACGACAGCACCGCATCACCCCTCCACTTT.

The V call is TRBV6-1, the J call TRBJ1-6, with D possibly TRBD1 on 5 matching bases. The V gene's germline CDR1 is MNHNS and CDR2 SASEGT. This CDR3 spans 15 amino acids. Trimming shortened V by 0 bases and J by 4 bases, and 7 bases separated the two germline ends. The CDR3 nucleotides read TGTGCCAGCAGTGAAGCAGGGGAATATAATTCACCCCTCCACTTT. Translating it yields CASSEAGEYNSPLHF.

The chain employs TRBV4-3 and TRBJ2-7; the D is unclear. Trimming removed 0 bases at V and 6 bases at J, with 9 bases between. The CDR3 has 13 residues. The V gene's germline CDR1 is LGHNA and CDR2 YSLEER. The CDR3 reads CASSQDWGSEQYF. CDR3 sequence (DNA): TGCGCCAGCAGCCAAGATTGGGGTAGCGAGCAGTACTTC.

The CDR3 region is CASSVVPGQGAPGNTIYF. The DNA for the CDR3 is TGTGCCAGCAGCGTAGTGCCGGGACAGGGGGCACCGGGAAACACCATATATTTT. The chain combines TRBV9 with TRBJ1-3; 12 positions match TRBD1. The V and J ends lost 0 bases and 4 bases, in that order; junction bases with no gene match: 8. In germline, CDR1 is SGDLS, CDR2 YYNGEE. This CDR3 is built from 18 residues. Looking up the rest from reference TRBV9 and TRBJ1-3 gives the full variable domain: DSGVTQTPKHLITATGQRVTLRCSPRSGDLSVYWYQQSLDQGLQFLIQYYNGEERAKGNILERFSAQQFPDLHSELNLSSLELGDSALYFCASSVVPGQGAPGNTIYFGEGSWLTVV.

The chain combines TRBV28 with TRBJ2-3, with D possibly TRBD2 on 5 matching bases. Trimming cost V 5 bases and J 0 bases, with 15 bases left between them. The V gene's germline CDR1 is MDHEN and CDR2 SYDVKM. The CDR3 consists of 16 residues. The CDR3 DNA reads TGTGCCAGCAGTCCTTTAAGCGGTCCAAGCACAGATACGCAGTATTTT. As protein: CASSPLSGPSTDTQYF.

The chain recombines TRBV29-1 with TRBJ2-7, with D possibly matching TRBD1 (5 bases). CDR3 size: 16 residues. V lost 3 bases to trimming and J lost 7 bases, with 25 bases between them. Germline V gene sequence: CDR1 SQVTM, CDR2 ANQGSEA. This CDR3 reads CSVERWGTGPGVEQYF. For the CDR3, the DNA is TGCAGCGTTGAGAGGTGGGGAACAGGCCCCGGCGTGGAGCAGTACTTC.

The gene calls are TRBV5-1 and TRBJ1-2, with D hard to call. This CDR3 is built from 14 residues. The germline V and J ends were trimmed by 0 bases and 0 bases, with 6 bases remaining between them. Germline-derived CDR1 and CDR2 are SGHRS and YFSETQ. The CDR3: CASSLESPNYGYTF. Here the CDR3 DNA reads TGCGCCAGCAGCTTGGAGTCACCTAACTATGGCTACACCTTC.

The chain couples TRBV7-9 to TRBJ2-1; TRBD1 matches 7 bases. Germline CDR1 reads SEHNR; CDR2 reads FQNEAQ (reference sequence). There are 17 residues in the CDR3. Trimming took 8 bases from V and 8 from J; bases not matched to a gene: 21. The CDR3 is CASEPQKRQGEWDEQFF. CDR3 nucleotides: TGTGCCAGCGAGCCACAGAAGCGACAGGGTGAGTGGGATGAGCAGTTCTTC.

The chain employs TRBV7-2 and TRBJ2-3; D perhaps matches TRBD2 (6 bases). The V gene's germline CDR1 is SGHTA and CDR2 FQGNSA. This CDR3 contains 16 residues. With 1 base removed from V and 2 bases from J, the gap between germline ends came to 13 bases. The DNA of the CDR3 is TGTGCCAGCAGCTTAGTTGTGGGACTCACCACAGATACGCAGTATTTT. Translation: CASSLVVGLTTDTQYF.

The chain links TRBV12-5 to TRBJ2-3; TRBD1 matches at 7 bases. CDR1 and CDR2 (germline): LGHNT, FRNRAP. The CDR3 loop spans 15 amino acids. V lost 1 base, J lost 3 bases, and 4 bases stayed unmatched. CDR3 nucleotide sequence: TGTGCTAGTGGTTTGGGACAGGGCTGGACAGATACGCAGTATTTT. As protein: CASGLGQGWTDTQYF.